This TCR beta chain originates from a study of cytomegalovirus exposure and HLA in healthy donors. As for the study in general: The Caucasian-associated ancestry cluster held roughly 80% of 350 to 450 genotyped donors. Findings and caveats of the study: The records held CMV serostatus as the only immune exposure information.

On this clone itself: The antigen remains unidentified.

Healthy bone marrow donors made up the cohort. PCR employed 60 Vbeta and 13 Jbeta primers. Measured with immunoSEQ multiplex PCR; TCRdb has only the in-frame clones, and not every one. The data hold more than 85,000 clones, with roughly 84% observed a single time. The source of this sequence is a man aged 25-45 years in good health and CMV-seropositive. Sequencing used PBMCs.

CDR3 nucleotides: TGTGCCAGCACCCTTTTTCCCAGTCAGCCCCAGCATTTT. Translation gives CASTLFPSQPQHF. V and J are TRBV11-2 and TRBJ1-5; no firm D call. Germline-derived CDR1 and CDR2 are SGHAT and FQNNGV. Trimming removed 7 bases from V and 6 bases from J, with 13 bases in between. CDR3 length: 13 residues.